The clone carrying this T cell receptor (beta chain) showed up just a few times. The target antigen is unknown. Genes and germline come from the mouse. Sequencing ends 1 residue short of the CDR3 end; the germline J gene provides the rest. Indicated time point: mouse harvest day 7 after allogeneic transplant. Each mouse received 10^7 T-cell-depleted marrow cells plus 10^6 splenic CD5+ T cells by tail vein. Tissues came from B6→BALB/c major-mismatch GVHD mice at day 7 or 14. This entry comes from a study of tissue T cells after allogeneic stem cell transplantation. The study's findings and limits: Blood and spleen captured only part of the tissue TCR repertoire. Limitations included a small, clinically heterogeneous cohort and limited sampling depth. TCR repertoires tracked anatomic similarity, regardless of disease or transplant status.

Germline V lookup: CDR1 NNHNN, CDR2 SYGAGS (reference sequence). This CDR3 is built from 13 residues. V gave up 5 bases and J gave up 2 bases, with 9 bases separating them. Data came from immunoSEQ multiplex PCR; TCRdb stores just in-frame clones and leaves some out. The sample includes around 6,500 clones, roughly half of them seen just once. This TCR derives from a female BALB/c mouse given C57BL/6 T cells with graft-versus-host disease after an allogeneic hematopoietic cell transplant. The chain uses TRBV13-2 and TRBJ2-5, with D maybe TRBD2 (6 bases). Sequenced sample: gut tissue. CDR3 residues: CASGSWGQDTQYF. Incomplete CDR3 DNA: TGTGCCAGCGGAAGCTGGGGCCAAGACACCCAGTAC.